The 24 T cell receptor beta chains in this list originate from one sample, sequenced in a study of cytomegalovirus exposure and HLA in healthy donors. The PCR contained 60 Vbeta and 13 Jbeta primers. Repertoires were generated with immunoSEQ multiplex PCR, while TCRdb's copy carries only in-frame clones and drops some. The sample gives more than 80,000 clones, around 66% of which show up once; 15% is in the top ten. The specimen was PBMCs. Receptors were obtained from a woman in her thirties or forties in good health and CMV-seropositive.

The genes are TRBV19 and TRBJ2-2, with D perhaps matching TRBD1 (6 bases). The CDR3 runs to 13 residues. The V gene's germline CDR1 is LNHDA and CDR2 SQIVND (reference sequence). V dropped 4 bases and J dropped 6 bases, with 9 bases sitting between them. Here the CDR3 DNA reads TGTGCCAGTAGTAAAACAGGGCCCGGGGAGCTGTTTTTT. Translated: CASSKTGPGELFF.

The V and J genes are TRBV9 and TRBJ1-1; tentative D call: TRBD1 (6 bases). Germline V CDR1 and CDR2: SGDLS, YYNGEE. This CDR3 spans 15 amino acids. V shed 6 bases and J shed 0 bases, with 15 bases lying between them. The CDR3 spells CASNRDGQMNTEAFF. In DNA, the CDR3 is TGTGCCAGCAACAGGGACGGCCAAATGAACACTGAAGCTTTCTTT. Variable domain in full (rest from reference TRBV9 and TRBJ1-1): DSGVTQTPKHLITATGQRVTLRCSPRSGDLSVYWYQQSLDQGLQFLIQYYNGEERAKGNILERFSAQQFPDLHSELNLSSLELGDSALYFCASNRDGQMNTEAFFGQGTRLTVV.

The rearrangement links TRBV29-1 to TRBJ1-1; D ambiguous. The CDR3 is 12 amino acids. Germline CDR1 reads SQVTM; CDR2 reads ANQGSEA. V lost 5 bases and J 1 base, leaving 8 bases between the germline ends. For the CDR3, the DNA is TGCAGCGTTCCCTCCCCGAACACTGAAGCTTTCTTT. As protein: CSVPSPNTEAFF.

The chain combines TRBV10-1 with TRBJ2-3; 9 bases line up with TRBD1. Germline V gives CDR1 WNHNN, CDR2 SYGVQD (reference sequence). V was pared by 2 bases and J by 0 bases, with 6 bases of the junction left unmatched. This CDR3 spans 17 amino acids. The CDR3 loop reads CASSEPGQGLSTDTQYF. The CDR3 DNA reads TGCGCCAGCAGTGAGCCCGGACAGGGGCTCAGCACAGATACGCAGTATTTT.

This clone was counted between two and nine times. V usage is TRBV5-6 and J usage is TRBJ2-1, with 8 bases aligning to TRBD2. CDR1 is SGHDT and CDR2 is YYEEEE in the germline V gene. With V trimmed by 0 bases and J by 7 bases, 9 bases remained unmatched. The CDR3 spans 16 residues. For the CDR3, the DNA is TGTGCCAGCAGCTTGGAGGTGTTAGCGGGAACGAATGAGCAGTTCTTC. It encodes CASSLEVLAGTNEQFF. The full variable domain, in which reference TRBV5-6 and TRBJ2-1 provide the parts outside the CDR3, is DAGVTQSPTHLIKTRGQQVTLRCSPKSGHDTVSWYQQALGQGPQFIFQYYEEEERQRGNFPDRFSGHQFPNYSSELNVNALLLGDSALYLCASSLEVLAGTNEQFFGPGTRLTVL.

This clone was observed a single time. The V and J genes are TRBV15 and TRBJ1-4, with D uncertain. Trimming removed 3 bases from V and 8 bases from J, with 28 bases in between. The CDR3 runs to 19 residues. Looked up from germline, CDR1 is LNHNV and CDR2 is YYDKDF (reference sequence). This CDR3 reads CATSSPLWARRNLREKLFF. The CDR3 DNA follows: TGTGCCACCAGCAGCCCCCTCTGGGCCCGACGGAACTTAAGAGAAAAACTGTTTTTT.

The gene calls are TRBV15 and TRBJ2-2, with 8 bases that match TRBD1. CDR3 length equals 15 residues. J gave up 1 base and V 5 bases, and 3 bases lay outside the gene matches. Germline-derived CDR1 and CDR2 are LNHNV and YYDKDF (reference sequence). In nucleotides, the CDR3 is TGTGCCACCAGCGGGACAGGAGAGAACACCGGGGAGCTGTTTTTT. It yields the protein CATSGTGENTGELFF. The variable domain in full, with the rest retrieved from reference TRBV15 and TRBJ2-2, is DAMVIQNPRYQVTQFGKPVTLSCSQTLNHNVMYWYQQKSSQAPKLLFHYYDKDFNNEADTPDNFQSRRPNTSFCFLDIRSPGLGDTAMYLCATSGTGENTGELFFGEGSRLTVL.

The J gene is TRBJ2-7, the V gene TRBV7-2; 7 bases match TRBD1. V was clipped by 2 bases and J by 6 bases; unmatched bases: 4. There are 13 residues in the CDR3. The germline CDR1 and CDR2 sequences are SGHTA and FQGNSA. The CDR3 nucleotides are TGTGCCAGCAGCTTATCAGGGGACAGCGAGCAGTACTTC. Its protein product is CASSLSGDSEQYF.

V usage is TRBV11-2 and J usage is TRBJ2-3, with TRBD2 matching 7 bases. V lost 9 bases and J lost 2; bases outside the gene matches: 5. The length of the CDR3 is 13 residues. CDR1 and CDR2 (germline): SGHAT, FQNNGV. The CDR3 coding sequence is TGTGCCAGTTCGCGGGAGATCACAGATACGCAGTATTTT. Its translation: CASSREITDTQYF.

The J gene is TRBJ2-1, the V gene TRBV6-6; 15 bases are a match to TRBD2. The ends lost 10 bases at V and 6 bases at J; junction bases unmatched: 1. This CDR3 spans 13 amino acids. Germline CDR1 MNHNY, CDR2 SVGAGI (reference sequence). Here the CDR3 DNA reads TGTGCCACGGGACTAGCGGGAGGCAATGAGCAGTTCTTC. Protein sequence: CATGLAGGNEQFF.

V gene TRBV4-3 combines with J gene TRBJ2-5; tentative D call: TRBD1 (6 bases). V lost 1 base, J lost 5 bases, and 11 bases lay in between. Germline loops: CDR1 LGHNA, CDR2 YSLEER. The CDR3 is 14 amino acids. CDR3 loop: CASSQGGRGETQYF. Here the CDR3 DNA reads TGCGCCAGCAGCCAAGGGGGGCGCGGGGAGACCCAGTACTTC.

V and J are TRBV15 and TRBJ1-3; D may be TRBD1 (5 bases). The CDR3 covers 15 residues. V was trimmed by 5 bases and J by 4 bases, leaving 15 bases between them. From germline, CDR1 is LNHNV and CDR2 YYDKDF (reference sequence). Written as DNA, the CDR3 is TGTGCCACCAGCTTTGCCAGGGTGTCCGGAAACACCATATATTTT. It translates to CATSFARVSGNTIYF.

The chain links TRBV28 to TRBJ2-1; tentative D call: TRBD2 (6 bases). The length of the CDR3 is 14 residues. Germline V gene sequence: CDR1 MDHEN, CDR2 SYDVKM. The V end lost 8 bases, the J end lost 8 bases, and 19 bases lay between the germline ends. The CDR3 nucleotides read TGTGCCAGCCAGCGGGTAAACCCCAGCGATGAGCAGTTCTTC. Encoded protein: CASQRVNPSDEQFF.

The chain carries TRBV7-9 and TRBJ2-2; D unresolved. V was clipped by 4 bases and J by 6 bases, with 9 bases between them. This CDR3 is built from 13 residues. CDR1 and CDR2 from the germline V gene are SEHNR and FQNEAQ (reference sequence). CDR3 sequence (DNA): TGTGCCAGCAGCTCTCAGACTGCCGGGGAGCTGTTTTTT. The encoded protein is CASSSQTAGELFF.

Only a few counts were recorded for this clone. V and J are TRBV28 and TRBJ1-2; D is possibly TRBD1 (5 bases). CDR3 length equals 14 residues. With 4 bases removed from V and 3 bases from J, the gap between germline ends came to 12 bases. The germline CDR1 and CDR2 sequences are MDHEN and SYDVKM. The CDR3: CASSSRGADYGYTF. The CDR3 DNA is TGTGCCAGCAGTTCAAGGGGCGCGGACTATGGCTACACCTTC.

This clone was picked up one time. The chain recombines TRBV2 with TRBJ2-1; D is ambiguous. The CDR3 loop spans 13 amino acids. V lost 3 bases and J lost 7, with 10 bases in between. The germline CDR1 and CDR2 sequences are SNHLY and FYNNEI. The CDR3 loop is CASSERPTNEQFF. The CDR3, as DNA: TGTGCCAGCAGTGAGAGGCCCACAAATGAGCAGTTCTTC.

The chain employs TRBV30 and TRBJ2-3; 9 nucleotides agree with TRBD1. Losses at the gene ends were 7 bases for V and 2 bases for J; bases not matched to a gene: 4. Germline V gene sequence: CDR1 GTSNPN, CDR2 SVGIG (reference sequence). This CDR3 contains 13 residues. Written as DNA, the CDR3 is TGTGCCTCCCGGGACAGGGTCACAGATACGCAGTATTTT. Protein product: CASRDRVTDTQYF.

V is TRBV2 and J is TRBJ2-5; TRBD1 matches 9 bases. Germline-derived CDR1 and CDR2 are SNHLY and FYNNEI. The CDR3 spans 14 residues. V gave up 5 bases and J gave up 5 bases; unmatched junction bases: 6. CDR3 DNA sequence: TGTGCCAGCAGTCTGGACAGGGGTAGGGAGACCCAGTACTTC. As protein: CASSLDRGRETQYF.

This clone appeared a few times. The V and J genes are TRBV5-1 and TRBJ1-1, with D unresolved. The CDR3 has 16 residues. With 1 base removed from V and 0 bases from J, the gap between germline ends came to 13 bases. From germline, CDR1 is SGHRS and CDR2 YFSETQ. The CDR3 DNA follows: TGCGCCAGCAGCTTGTCGACGACAATCATGAACACTGAAGCTTTCTTT. It codes for CASSLSTTIMNTEAFF.

The gene calls are TRBV7-2 and TRBJ2-7; 13 bases map to TRBD2. J was trimmed by 3 bases and V by 1 base; bases with no gene match: 3. Germline CDR1 and CDR2: SGHTA and FQGNSA. The CDR3 sequence is 16 residues long. The DNA of the CDR3 is TGTGCCAGCAGCTTAGGGGGGACTAGCGGGATCTACGAGCAGTACTTC. It translates to CASSLGGTSGIYEQYF.

This clone has only a few counts. The chain is built from TRBV19 and TRBJ1-1; D may be TRBD1 (5 bases). The V end lost 4 bases, the J end lost 0 bases, and 9 bases lay between the germline ends. Germline values: CDR1 LNHDA, CDR2 SQIVND (reference sequence). The CDR3 runs to 14 residues. As DNA, the CDR3 is TGTGCCAGTAGTAGGACACCCATGAACACTGAAGCTTTCTTT. The encoded protein is CASSRTPMNTEAFF.

V usage is TRBV27 and J usage is TRBJ1-1, with TRBD1 matching 8 bases. V shed 11 bases, J shed 5 bases, and the junction held 7 bases outside the gene matches. The CDR3 length is 12 residues. CDR1 is MNHEY, CDR2 SMNVEV, per germline (reference sequence). The CDR3 DNA reads as TGTGCCCTCGGACAGGGAGGGACTGAAGCTTTCTTT. Amino acids: CALGQGGTEAFF.

The J gene is TRBJ1-4, the V gene TRBV6-5; TRBD1 aligns across 7 bases. The CDR3 covers 15 residues. The ends lost 8 bases at V and 7 bases at J; junction bases unmatched: 13. Germline CDR1 reads MNHEY; CDR2 reads SVGAGI. The CDR3 sequence: CASRRGGAGGEKLFF. CDR3 bases: TGTGCCAGCCGGAGAGGGGGCGCGGGTGGTGAAAAACTGTTTTTT.

This chain joins TRBV29-1 and TRBJ2-3; 9 bases agree with TRBD1. The trim removed 7 bases at V and 1 base at J, leaving 6 bases unmatched. The CDR3 is 14 residues long. Per germline, CDR1 SQVTM and CDR2 ANQGSEA. The CDR3 sequence: CSATGGAGTDTQYF. CDR3 sequence (DNA): TGCAGCGCAACAGGGGGCGCAGGCACAGATACGCAGTATTTT.